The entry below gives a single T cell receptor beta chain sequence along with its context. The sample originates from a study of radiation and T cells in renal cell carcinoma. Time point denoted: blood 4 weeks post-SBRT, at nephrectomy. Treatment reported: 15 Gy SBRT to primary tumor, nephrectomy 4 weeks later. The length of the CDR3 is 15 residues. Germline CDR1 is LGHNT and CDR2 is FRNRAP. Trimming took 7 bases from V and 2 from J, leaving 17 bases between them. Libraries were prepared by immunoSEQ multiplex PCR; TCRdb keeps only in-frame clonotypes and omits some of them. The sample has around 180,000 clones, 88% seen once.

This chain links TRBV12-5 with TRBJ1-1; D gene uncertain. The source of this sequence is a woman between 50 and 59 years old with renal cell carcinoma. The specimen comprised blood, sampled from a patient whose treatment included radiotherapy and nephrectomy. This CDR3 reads CASVWLDGLNTEAFF. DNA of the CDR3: TGTGCTAGTGTCTGGCTGGACGGACTAAACACTGAAGCTTTCTTT.